Below are 5 T cell receptor beta chains sequenced from a single sample in a study of blood T cell repertoires in COVID-19. Generated by immunoSEQ multiplex PCR, the TCRdb table keeps only in-frame clones and is missing some. The sample lists 65,000 to 90,000 clones, 88% occurring once. What was sequenced was peripheral blood. Every receptor here comes from a human donor in a cohort sampled during active COVID-19.

J is TRBJ1-5 and V is TRBV19; the D gene is possibly TRBD1 (6 bases). Deletions cut 7 bases from V and 3 bases from J, with 19 bases between. The CDR3 is 16 residues long. Germline V gene sequence: CDR1 LNHDA, CDR2 SQIVND (reference sequence). The chain's CDR3 is CASNDRLSLTNQPQHF. DNA for the CDR3: TGTGCCAGTAATGACAGGCTATCCCTTACCAATCAGCCCCAGCATTTT.

This clone appeared once. The chain links TRBV6-5 to TRBJ2-1, with 8 bases lining up with TRBD2. This CDR3 has 13 residues. The trim removed 8 bases at V and 3 bases at J, leaving 3 bases unmatched. The V gene's germline CDR1 is MNHEY and CDR2 SVGAGI. The CDR3 loop reads CASSGLGYNEQFF. The CDR3 DNA follows: TGTGCCAGCTCGGGACTAGGCTACAATGAGCAGTTCTTC.

The rearrangement uses TRBV5-4 and TRBJ2-5; 7 nucleotides line up with TRBD1. Germline trimming cut 4 bases from V and 3 bases from J; bases unmatched to any gene: 12. CDR3 length: 16 residues. The germline V gene has CDR1 SGHNT and CDR2 YYREEE (reference sequence). CDR3 sequence (DNA): TGTGCCAGCAGCCTAGGGGGCCGCGTGGGGAAAGAGACCCAGTACTTC. It is translated as CASSLGGRVGKETQYF.

The rearrangement joins TRBV4-2 to TRBJ1-5; tentative D call: TRBD1 (6 bases). V was pared by 0 bases and J by 8 bases, with 20 bases between. The CDR3 has 17 amino acids. In germline, CDR1 is LGHNA, CDR2 YNFKEQ. Here the CDR3 reads CASSQDGTPLRAEPQHF. The DNA for the CDR3 is TGTGCCAGCAGCCAAGATGGGACACCCCTTAGAGCTGAGCCCCAGCATTTT.

V usage is TRBV10-3 and J usage is TRBJ2-3, with D hard to call. CDR3 length equals 16 residues. V lost 2 bases, J lost 0 bases, and 12 bases lay in between. The V gene's germline CDR1 is ENHRY and CDR2 SYGVKD. The CDR3 region is CAISESRRRSTDTQYF. CDR3 DNA: TGTGCCATCAGTGAGAGTCGAAGGCGGAGCACAGATACGCAGTATTTT.